The 13 T cell receptor beta chains reported below all come from one sample, sequenced in a study of shared clonotypes between healthy human individuals. Positive CCR7 selection of CD45RO-negative cells yielded the naive CD8 cells, and terminally differentiated effector memory CD45RA+ cells were excluded. Only in-frame clones appear in the TCRdb table, and some are missing; sequencing was by immunoSEQ multiplex PCR. The sample lists approximately 590,000 clones; roughly 95% were seen once. The specimen sequenced was naive CD8+ T cells sorted from blood. These receptors were taken from a woman under 40 in good health.

The rearrangement joins TRBV5-4 to TRBJ1-1; D perhaps matches TRBD1 (5 bases). The CDR3 contains 12 residues. The V end lost 4 bases, the J end lost 6 bases, and 10 bases lay between the germline ends. Germline V gives CDR1 SGHNT, CDR2 YYREEE (reference sequence). The CDR3: CASSPGDAEAFF. As DNA, the CDR3 is TGTGCCAGCAGCCCGGGGGACGCTGAAGCTTTCTTT.

The rearrangement joins TRBV4-1 to TRBJ2-1; 8 positions match TRBD1. This CDR3 has 15 amino acids. CDR1 is MGHRA, CDR2 YSYEKL, per germline. J was trimmed by 5 bases and V by 4 bases; bases with no gene match: 7. The CDR3 loop reads CASSLFGTGDNEQFF. As DNA, the CDR3 is TGCGCCAGCAGCCTCTTCGGGACAGGAGACAATGAGCAGTTCTTC.

The chain carries TRBV28 and TRBJ2-7, with D maybe TRBD2 (6 bases). The length of the CDR3 is 14 residues. Trimming took 6 bases from V and 3 from J, leaving 15 bases between them. Germline CDR1 and CDR2: MDHEN and SYDVKM. The CDR3 here is CASREGRALYEQYF. CDR3 nucleotide sequence: TGTGCCAGCAGGGAGGGCAGGGCCCTCTACGAGCAGTACTTC. Full variable domain (rest looked up from reference TRBV28 and TRBJ2-7): DVKVTQSSRYLVKRTGEKVFLECVQDMDHENMFWYRQDPGLGLRLIYFSYDVKMKEKGDIPEGYSVSREKKERFSLILESASTNQTSMYLCASREGRALYEQYFGPGTRLTVT.

This clone was observed once. This chain links TRBV27 with TRBJ2-7; 10 nucleotides line up with TRBD2. The CDR3 contains 15 residues. Germline V gives CDR1 MNHEY, CDR2 SMNVEV (reference sequence). V lost 6 bases and J lost 4; bases outside the gene matches: 9. CDR3 in DNA: TGTGCCAGCAGACTACTAGCGGGATTAATGTACGAGCAGTACTTC. This gives the protein CASRLLAGLMYEQYF.

This clone has just one count. The J gene is TRBJ1-1, the V gene TRBV13; 9 nucleotides match TRBD1. The CDR3 sequence is 14 residues long. V gave up 4 bases and J gave up 5 bases; unmatched junction bases: 5. CDR1 and CDR2 from the germline V gene are PRHDT and FYEKMQ (reference sequence). DNA for the CDR3: TGTGCCAGCAGCTCTGGGACAGGGAGGACTGAAGCTTTCTTT. Translated: CASSSGTGRTEAFF.

The chain employs TRBV19 and TRBJ1-1; D is unresolved. The length of the CDR3 is 15 residues. Trimming stripped 5 bases from V and 2 bases from J, with 15 bases between. Germline-derived CDR1 and CDR2 are LNHDA and SQIVND (reference sequence). The CDR3 sequence: CASSLHWELNTEAFF. The CDR3 nucleotides read TGTGCCAGTAGTCTACACTGGGAACTAAACACTGAAGCTTTCTTT.

This chain joins TRBV12-5 and TRBJ2-4, with a tentative D call TRBD1 (6 bases). V gave up 3 bases and J gave up 8 bases, with 17 bases separating them. CDR3 length: 15 amino acids. Germline CDR1 reads LGHNT; CDR2 reads FRNRAP. CDR3 residues: CASGFVRGRVYIQYF. The CDR3 coding sequence is TGTGCTAGTGGTTTCGTCAGGGGACGGGTTTACATTCAGTACTTC.

This chain uses TRBV7-8 with TRBJ1-2; a weak D match, TRBD1 (5 bases). V lost 6 bases and J 2 bases, leaving 10 bases between the germline ends. Germline assignment: CDR1 SGHVS and CDR2 FQNEAQ. This CDR3 comprises 13 residues. This CDR3 reads CASSPGPNYGYTF. CDR3 DNA: TGTGCCAGCAGTCCGGGACCGAACTATGGCTACACCTTC.

The rearrangement links TRBV14 to TRBJ2-4, with TRBD1 as a possible D gene (6 bases). CDR3 length equals 12 residues. Germline lookup yields CDR1 SGHDN and CDR2 FVKESK. V lost 8 bases and J 5 bases, leaving 10 bases between the germline ends. Here the CDR3 reads CASGRTENIQYF. The CDR3 nucleotides read TGTGCCAGCGGAAGGACAGAAAACATTCAGTACTTC. Using reference TRBV14 and TRBJ2-4 for the parts outside the CDR3, the full variable domain is EAGVTQFPSHSVIEKGQTVTLRCDPISGHDNLYWYRRVMGKEIKFLLHFVKESKQDESGMPNNRFLAERTGGTYSTLKVQPAELEDSGVYFCASGRTENIQYFGAGTRLSVL.

The chain joins TRBV6-5 to TRBJ1-1, with 9 positions matching TRBD1. Germline loops: CDR1 MNHEY, CDR2 SVGAGI. V lost 0 bases to trimming and J lost 5 bases; unmatched junction nucleotides: 4. This CDR3 is built from 15 residues. CDR3 DNA: TGTGCCAGCAGTTACTCGGACAGGGGTCTTACTGAAGCTTTCTTT. Protein: CASSYSDRGLTEAFF.

The chain uses TRBV19 and TRBJ1-5, with a possible D match to TRBD1 (6 bases). The CDR3 spans 15 residues. The germline gives CDR1 LNHDA, CDR2 SQIVND (reference sequence). V was cut by 2 bases and J by 6 bases, with 14 bases left in between. The CDR3 loop is CASSITGTWGQPQHF. CDR3 sequence (DNA): TGTGCCAGTAGTATAACCGGGACATGGGGTCAGCCCCAGCATTTT.

The chain combines TRBV19 with TRBJ2-3; D is uncertain. Trimming stripped 6 bases from V and 0 bases from J, with 4 bases between. Per germline, CDR1 LNHDA and CDR2 SQIVND (reference sequence). This CDR3 contains 12 residues. In nucleotides, the CDR3 is TGTGCCAGTAGCGGGAGCACAGATACGCAGTATTTT. This translates into CASSGSTDTQYF.

For this clone: The same CDR3 arises from other DNA sequences in this sample as well. The V and J genes are TRBV28 and TRBJ2-1, with D unresolved. Per germline, CDR1 MDHEN and CDR2 SYDVKM. The CDR3 extends over 14 amino acids. V was shortened by 2 bases and J by 0 bases, with 5 bases between the two germline ends. CDR3 sequence: CASSLTASYNEQFF. CDR3 nucleotides: TGTGCCAGCAGTTTAACAGCCTCCTACAATGAGCAGTTCTTC. The variable domain in full, with the rest retrieved from reference TRBV28 and TRBJ2-1, is DVKVTQSSRYLVKRTGEKVFLECVQDMDHENMFWYRQDPGLGLRLIYFSYDVKMKEKGDIPEGYSVSREKKERFSLILESASTNQTSMYLCASSLTASYNEQFFGPGTRLTVL.